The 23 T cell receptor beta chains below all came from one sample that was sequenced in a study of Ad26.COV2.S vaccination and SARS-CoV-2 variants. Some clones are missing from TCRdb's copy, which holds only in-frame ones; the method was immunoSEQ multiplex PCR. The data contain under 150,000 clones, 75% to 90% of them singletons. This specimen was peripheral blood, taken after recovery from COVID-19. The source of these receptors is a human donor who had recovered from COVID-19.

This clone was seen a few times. The CDR3 nucleotides are TGTGCCAGCAGTGAAAGGTGGAGGCCGGACTCATCTGGAAACACCATATATTTT. It yields the protein CASSERWRPDSSGNTIYF. The rearrangement joins TRBV25-1 to TRBJ1-3; D is unresolved. Trimming cost V 2 bases and J 1 base, with 18 bases left between them. Looked up from germline, CDR1 is MGHDK and CDR2 is SYGVNS. The CDR3 contains 18 residues.

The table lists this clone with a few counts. CDR3 region: CASSLNPPTWGRDQPQHF. The CDR3 region has the DNA TGTGCCAGCAGCTTAAACCCTCCGACATGGGGAAGGGATCAGCCCCAGCATTTT. The V gene is TRBV7-8, the J gene TRBJ1-5, with no clear D. Germline V gene lookup returns CDR1 SGHVS and CDR2 FQNEAQ. The CDR3 is made up of 18 amino acids. Trimming left V 2 bases short and J 5 bases short, with 22 bases between.

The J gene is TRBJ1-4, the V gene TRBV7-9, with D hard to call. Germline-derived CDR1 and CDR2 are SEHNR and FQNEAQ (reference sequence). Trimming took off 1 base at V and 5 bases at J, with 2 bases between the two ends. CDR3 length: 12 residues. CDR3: CASSLENEKLFF. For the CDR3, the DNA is TGTGCCAGCAGCTTAGAGAATGAAAAACTGTTTTTT.

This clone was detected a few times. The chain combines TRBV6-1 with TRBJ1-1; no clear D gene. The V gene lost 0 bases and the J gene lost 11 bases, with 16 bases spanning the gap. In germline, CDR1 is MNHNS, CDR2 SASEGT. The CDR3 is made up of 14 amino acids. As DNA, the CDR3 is TGTGCCAGCAGTGAAGCGCCCGTACCGCCTGGCGCTTTCTTT. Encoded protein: CASSEAPVPPGAFF.

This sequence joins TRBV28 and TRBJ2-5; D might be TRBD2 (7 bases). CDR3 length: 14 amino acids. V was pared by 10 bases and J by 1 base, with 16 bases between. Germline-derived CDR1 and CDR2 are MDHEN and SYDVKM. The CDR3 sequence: CATSHAGAQETQYF. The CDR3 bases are TGTGCCACTTCCCACGCGGGGGCCCAAGAGACCCAGTACTTC.

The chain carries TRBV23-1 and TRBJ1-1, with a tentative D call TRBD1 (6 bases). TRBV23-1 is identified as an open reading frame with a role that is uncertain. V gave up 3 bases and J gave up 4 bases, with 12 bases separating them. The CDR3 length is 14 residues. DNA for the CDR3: TGCGCCAGCAGTCATCCGGGACAATGCACTGAAGCTTTCTTT. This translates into CASSHPGQCTEAFF.

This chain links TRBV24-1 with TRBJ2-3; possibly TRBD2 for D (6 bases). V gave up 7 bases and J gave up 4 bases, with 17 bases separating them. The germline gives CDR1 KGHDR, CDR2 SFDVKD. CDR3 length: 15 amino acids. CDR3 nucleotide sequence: TGTGCCACCAGGGCGGAACTAGCAGGCGCAGATACGCAGTATTTT. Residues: CATRAELAGADTQYF.

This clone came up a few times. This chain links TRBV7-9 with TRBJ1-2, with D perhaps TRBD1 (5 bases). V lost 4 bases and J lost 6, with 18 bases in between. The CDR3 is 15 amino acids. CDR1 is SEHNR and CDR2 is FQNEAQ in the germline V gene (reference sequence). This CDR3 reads CASSSGSRDRDGYTF. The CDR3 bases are TGTGCCAGCAGCTCAGGGTCGCGAGATCGAGATGGCTACACCTTC.

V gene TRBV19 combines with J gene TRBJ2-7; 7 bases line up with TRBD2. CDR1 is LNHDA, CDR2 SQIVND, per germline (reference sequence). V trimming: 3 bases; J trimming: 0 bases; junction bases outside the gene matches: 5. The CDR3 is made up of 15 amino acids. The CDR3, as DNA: TGTGCCAGTAGTATGGGGGGGAATCCCTCCTACGAGCAGTACTTC. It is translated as CASSMGGNPSYEQYF.

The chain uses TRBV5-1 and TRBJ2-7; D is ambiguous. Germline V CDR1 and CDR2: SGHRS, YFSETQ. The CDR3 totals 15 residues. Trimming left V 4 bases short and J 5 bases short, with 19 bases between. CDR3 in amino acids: CASSTESGPWNEQYF. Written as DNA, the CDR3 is TGCGCCAGCAGCACAGAATCTGGACCATGGAACGAGCAGTACTTC.

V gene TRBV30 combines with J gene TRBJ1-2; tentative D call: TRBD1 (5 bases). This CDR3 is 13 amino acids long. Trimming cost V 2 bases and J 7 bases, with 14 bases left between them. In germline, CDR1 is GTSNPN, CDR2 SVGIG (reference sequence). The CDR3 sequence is CAWSLRDLSGYTF. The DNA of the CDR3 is TGTGCCTGGAGTCTCCGGGACCTGAGTGGCTACACCTTC.

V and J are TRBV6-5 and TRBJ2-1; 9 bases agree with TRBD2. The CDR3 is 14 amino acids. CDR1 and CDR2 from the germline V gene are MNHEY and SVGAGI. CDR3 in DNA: TGTGCAAGCTCGGCCAGCGGGGGGTGGGATGAGCAGTTCTTC. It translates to CASSASGGWDEQFF.

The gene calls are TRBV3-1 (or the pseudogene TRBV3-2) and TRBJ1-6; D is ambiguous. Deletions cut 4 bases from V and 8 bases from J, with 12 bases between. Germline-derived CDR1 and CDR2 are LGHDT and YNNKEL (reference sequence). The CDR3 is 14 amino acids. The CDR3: CASSPLRGDSPLHF. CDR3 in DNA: TGTGCCAGCAGCCCGCTGCGCGGGGATTCACCCCTCCACTTT.

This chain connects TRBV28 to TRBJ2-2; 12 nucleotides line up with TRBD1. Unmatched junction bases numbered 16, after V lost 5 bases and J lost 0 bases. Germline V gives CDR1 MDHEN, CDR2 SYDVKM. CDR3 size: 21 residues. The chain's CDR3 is CASSPPGDRGRAIANTGELFF. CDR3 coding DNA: TGTGCCAGCAGTCCCCCGGGGGACAGGGGGCGAGCAATAGCGAACACCGGGGAGCTGTTTTTT. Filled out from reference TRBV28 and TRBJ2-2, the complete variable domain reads DVKVTQSSRYLVKRTGEKVFLECVQDMDHENMFWYRQDPGLGLRLIYFSYDVKMKEKGDIPEGYSVSREKKERFSLILESASTNQTSMYLCASSPPGDRGRAIANTGELFFGEGSRLTVL.

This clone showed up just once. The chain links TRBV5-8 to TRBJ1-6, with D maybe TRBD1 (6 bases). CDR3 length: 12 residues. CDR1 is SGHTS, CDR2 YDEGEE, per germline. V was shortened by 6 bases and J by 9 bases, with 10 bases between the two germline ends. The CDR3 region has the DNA TGTGCCAGCATCGCAGGGGCTTCACCCCTCCACTTT. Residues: CASIAGASPLHF.

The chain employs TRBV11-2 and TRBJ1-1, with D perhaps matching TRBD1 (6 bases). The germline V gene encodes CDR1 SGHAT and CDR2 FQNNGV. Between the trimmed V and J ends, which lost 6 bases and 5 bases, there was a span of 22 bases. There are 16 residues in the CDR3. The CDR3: CASRSLTGASGTEAFF. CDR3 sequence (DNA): TGTGCCAGCAGGTCTCTGACAGGCGCCTCGGGAACTGAAGCTTTCTTT.

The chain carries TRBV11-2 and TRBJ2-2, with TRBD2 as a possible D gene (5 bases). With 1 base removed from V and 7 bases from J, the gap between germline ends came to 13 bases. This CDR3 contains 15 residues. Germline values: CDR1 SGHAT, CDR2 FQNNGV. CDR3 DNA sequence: TGTGCCAGCAGCTTAGTTCTGAGGGTAGGCGGGGAGCTGTTTTTT. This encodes CASSLVLRVGGELFF.

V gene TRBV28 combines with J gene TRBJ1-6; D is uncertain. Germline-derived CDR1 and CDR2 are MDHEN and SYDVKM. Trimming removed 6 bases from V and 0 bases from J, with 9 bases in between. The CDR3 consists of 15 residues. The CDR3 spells CASRQSSSYNSPLHF. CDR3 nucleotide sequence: TGTGCCAGCAGACAGTCAAGCTCCTATAATTCACCCCTCCACTTT.

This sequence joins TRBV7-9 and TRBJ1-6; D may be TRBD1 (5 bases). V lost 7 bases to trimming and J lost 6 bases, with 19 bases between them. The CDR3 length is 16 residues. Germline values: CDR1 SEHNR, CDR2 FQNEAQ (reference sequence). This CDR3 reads CASTPRDRGFNSPLHF. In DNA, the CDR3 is TGTGCCAGCACCCCAAGGGACCGCGGATTTAATTCACCCCTCCACTTT.

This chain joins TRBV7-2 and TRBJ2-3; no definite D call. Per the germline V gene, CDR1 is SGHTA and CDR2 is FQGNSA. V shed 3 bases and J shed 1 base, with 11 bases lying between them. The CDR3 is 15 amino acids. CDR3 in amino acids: CASSLRWAGTDTQYF. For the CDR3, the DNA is TGTGCCAGCAGCTTGCGGTGGGCGGGCACAGATACGCAGTATTTT.

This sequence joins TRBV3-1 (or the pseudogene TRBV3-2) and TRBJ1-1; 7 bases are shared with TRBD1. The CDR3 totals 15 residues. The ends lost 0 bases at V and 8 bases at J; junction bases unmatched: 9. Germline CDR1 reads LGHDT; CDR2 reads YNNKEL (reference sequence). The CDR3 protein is CASSQDPGTADEAFF. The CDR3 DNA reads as TGTGCCAGCAGCCAAGACCCCGGGACAGCAGACGAAGCTTTCTTT.

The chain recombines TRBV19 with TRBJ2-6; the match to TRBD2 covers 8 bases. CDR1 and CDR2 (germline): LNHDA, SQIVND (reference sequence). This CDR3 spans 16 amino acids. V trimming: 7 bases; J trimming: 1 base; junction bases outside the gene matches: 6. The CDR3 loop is CASKRGTSSGANVLTF. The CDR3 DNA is TGTGCCAGTAAAAGGGGGACTAGTTCTGGGGCCAACGTCCTGACTTTC.

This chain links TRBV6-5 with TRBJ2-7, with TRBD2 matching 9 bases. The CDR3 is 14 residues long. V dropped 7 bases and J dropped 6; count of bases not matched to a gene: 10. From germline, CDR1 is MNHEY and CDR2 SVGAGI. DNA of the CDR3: TGTGCCAGCAACACCCCGGGCGGGGGGGGCGAGCAGTACTTC. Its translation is CASNTPGGGGEQYF.